This T cell receptor (beta chain) was sequenced during a study of T cell responses to AZD1222 COVID-19 vaccine. Study-wide context: Combined were second doses at about 4 or about 12 weeks. Whole-study results and caveats: A reported finding is that nearly half of spike-specific TCRs target unmutated variant regions. It was only after the peak T cell response that any repertoires were sampled. Only a handful of AZD1222 recipients, several in all, had baseline seropositivity.

After removal of 7 bases from V and 2 bases from J, the junction contained 13 bases not matched to a gene. The CDR3 is 16 amino acids. Germline V CDR1 and CDR2: MDHEN, SYDVKM. Details on this clone: Its specificity is not known.

The assay was immunoSEQ multiplex PCR, and TCRdb's table has in-frame clones only and misses some. The top ten clones hold around 9.1% of a sample with roughly 100,000 clones, 70% to 90% of them seen once. The chain employs TRBV28 and TRBJ2-7; 8 nucleotides agree with TRBD2. This specimen was peripheral blood, taken on day 0 of AZD1222 vaccination. This receptor was taken from an adult in good health. Here the CDR3 DNA reads TGTGCCAGCACTTCACCGACCGGGACTAGTCCCTACGAGCAGTACTTC. Amino acid sequence: CASTSPTGTSPYEQYF.